A selection of T cell receptor beta chains follows, all from one sample in a study of patients and donors after allogeneic stem cell transplantation. MiXCR, run by TCRdb on the RT-PCR reads, gives a single entry per CDR3 protein. Of roughly 960,000 distinct CDR3 sequences in the sample, more than 15% were seen once. The specimen sequenced was blood, either unsorted or a sorted T cell fraction (not recorded which). The source is a human donor who was either an allogeneic HSCT recipient or a stem cell or donor lymphocyte infusion donor (not recorded which). It is not recorded whose cells these are; they may come from a transplant donor. CDR3s include the opening cysteine and the closing phenylalanine or tryptophan. D genes are given only for firm matches. The size entry is marked missing in some rows and otherwise reads once, few, many or a size class.

V,size,J,D,DNA,CDR3
TRBV9,-,TRBJ2-6,-,TGTGCCAGCAGCGAGAACCCTTCTGGGGCCAACGTCCTGACTTTC,CASSENPSGANVLTF
TRBV4-2,-,TRBJ1-1,-,TGTGCCAGCAGCCAAAGACAGGAGTCTGAAGCTTTCTTT,CASSQRQESEAFF
TRBV20-1,few,TRBJ2-1,-,TGCAGTGCTAGAAGAGGGGGAAACTCCTACAATGAGCAGTTCTTC,CSARRGGNSYNEQFF
TRBV6-5,-,TRBJ1-5,-,TGTGCCAGCAGTTACGGGCGTCCTGATCGGGATCAGCCCCAGCATTTT,CASSYGRPDRDQPQHF
TRBV20-1,few,TRBJ1-6,-,TGCAGTGCTAGAGATCCGGCCAGGGGTCGGCAGAATTCACCCCTCCACTTT,CSARDPARGRQNSPLHF
TRBV4-1,-,TRBJ1-5,-,TGCGCCAGCAGCCAAGAATCCGGGTCCAATCAGCCCCAGCATTTT,CASSQESGSNQPQHF
TRBV5-1,few,TRBJ1-1,-,TGCGCCAGCTCTTCCCGGCGTGAAGCTTTCTTT,CASSSRREAFF
TRBV11-1,-,TRBJ1-1,-,TGTGCCAGCACACACGAGGACGGTCACACTGAAGCTTTCTTT,CASTHEDGHTEAFF
TRBV10-3,-,TRBJ1-2,-,TGTGCCATCAGTGAGGGACAGTCCTATGGCTACACCTTC,CAISEGQSYGYTF
TRBV12-3/TRBV12-4,few,TRBJ2-7,-,TGTGCCAGCAGTAAAAGGACAGTTTCCTACGAGCAGTACTTC,CASSKRTVSYEQYF
TRBV12-3/TRBV12-4,few,TRBJ2-3,-,TGTGCCAGCAGTTTAATGCGGGTCGGCACAGATACGCAGTATTTT,CASSLMRVGTDTQYF
TRBV20-1,few,TRBJ2-7,TRBD2,TGCAGTGCTAGACAAGGACTAGCGGGTACCAGCTCCTACGAGCAGTACTTC,CSARQGLAGTSSYEQYF
TRBV5-4,-,TRBJ2-3,TRBD1,TGTGCCAGCAGCCAAACCGGGACAGGGCTCACAGATACGCAGTATTTT,CASSQTGTGLTDTQYF
TRBV29-1,few,TRBJ2-1,TRBD2,TGCAGCGTTCTCGGCGGGAGGGCCGGAAATGAGCAGTTCTTC,CSVLGGRAGNEQFF
TRBV10-3,many,TRBJ2-7,-,TGTGCCATCAGTGACTCTGGCGAGCAGTACTTC,CAISDSGEQYF
TRBV30,once,TRBJ2-5,TRBD1,TGTGCCTGGAGTCCGGGACAGGGGTACCAAGAGACCCAGTACTTC,CAWSPGQGYQETQYF
TRBV18,-,TRBJ1-1,-,TGTGCCAGCTCGCAGAGATTCGGGAGTGAAGCTTTCTTT,CASSQRFGSEAFF
TRBV21-1,few,TRBJ1-5,-,TGTGCCAGCAGCAGCCCCGAGCAGGACAGGGTCGAGTGTCAGCCCCAGCATTTT,CASSSPEQDRVECQPQHF
TRBV20-1,few,TRBJ1-5,-,TGCAGTGCCGCGACAGTGGATGGGAATCAGCCCCAGCATTTT,CSAATVDGNQPQHF
TRBV2,-,TRBJ2-3,-,TGTGCCAGCAGAAAAGGAGGGGATACGCAGTATTTT,CASRKGGDTQYF
TRBV29-1,-,TRBJ1-1,TRBD1,TGCAGCGTTAGGGGACAGGGGAGGACTGAAGCTTTCTTT,CSVRGQGRTEAFF
TRBV5-1,-,TRBJ2-1,-,TGCGCCAGCAGCTTGTGGCTAGCCTTCTACAATGAGCAGTTCTTC,CASSLWLAFYNEQFF
TRBV20-1,-,TRBJ1-5,-,TGCAGTGTGAGCTCGTGGGGACATAGCAATCAGCCCCAGCATTTT,CSVSSWGHSNQPQHF
TRBV5-1,-,TRBJ2-1,-,TGCGCCAGCAGCTTAACGGGGCCTCAGGTCAATGAGCAGTTCTTC,CASSLTGPQVNEQFF
TRBV6-1,many,TRBJ1-2,-,TGTGCCAGCAGGAGACATCCGGGAAATAACTATGGCTACACCTTC,CASRRHPGNNYGYTF
TRBV7-2,few,TRBJ2-1,-,TGTGCCAGCAGCTTAGGGCAGGGATTGGTGAATGAGCAGTTCTTC,CASSLGQGLVNEQFF
TRBV12-3/TRBV12-4,few,TRBJ2-5,-,TGTGCCAGCAGTTTTGGGGTGAGGGAAGAGACCCAGTACTTC,CASSFGVREETQYF
TRBV21-1,few,TRBJ2-1,-,TGTGCCAGCAGCAAAGGACGGGAGAGCTACAATGAGCAGTTCTTC,CASSKGRESYNEQFF